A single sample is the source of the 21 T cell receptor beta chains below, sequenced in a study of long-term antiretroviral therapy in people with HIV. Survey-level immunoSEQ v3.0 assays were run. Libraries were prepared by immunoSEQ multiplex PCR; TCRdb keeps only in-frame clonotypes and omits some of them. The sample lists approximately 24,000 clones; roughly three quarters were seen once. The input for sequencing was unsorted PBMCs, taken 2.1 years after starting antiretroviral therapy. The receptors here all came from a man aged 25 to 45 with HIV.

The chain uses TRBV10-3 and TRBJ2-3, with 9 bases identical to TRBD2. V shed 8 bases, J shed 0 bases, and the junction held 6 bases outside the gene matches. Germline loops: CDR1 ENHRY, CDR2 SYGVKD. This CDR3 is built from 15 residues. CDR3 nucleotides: TGTGCCATCTTTTCCCTAGCGGGGAGCACAGATACGCAGTATTTT. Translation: CAIFSLAGSTDTQYF.

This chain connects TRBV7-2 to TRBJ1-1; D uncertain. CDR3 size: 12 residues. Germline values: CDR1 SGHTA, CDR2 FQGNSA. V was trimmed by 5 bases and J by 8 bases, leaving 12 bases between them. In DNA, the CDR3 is TGTGCCAGCAGCCCTGGAATGTGGGAAGCTTTCTTT. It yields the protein CASSPGMWEAFF.

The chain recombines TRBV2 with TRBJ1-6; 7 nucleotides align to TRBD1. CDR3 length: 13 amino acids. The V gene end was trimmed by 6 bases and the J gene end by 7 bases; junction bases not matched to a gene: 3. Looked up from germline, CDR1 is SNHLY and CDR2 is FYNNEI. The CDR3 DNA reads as TGTGCCAGCAGGGACAGGTCGAATTCACCCCTCCACTTT. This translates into CASRDRSNSPLHF.

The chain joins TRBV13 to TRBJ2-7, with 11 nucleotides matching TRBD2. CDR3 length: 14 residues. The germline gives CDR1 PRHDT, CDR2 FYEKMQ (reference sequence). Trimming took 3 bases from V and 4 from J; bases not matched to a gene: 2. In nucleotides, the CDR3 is TGTGCCAGCAGCTTCAGACTAGCGGGGTACGAGCAGTACTTC. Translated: CASSFRLAGYEQYF.

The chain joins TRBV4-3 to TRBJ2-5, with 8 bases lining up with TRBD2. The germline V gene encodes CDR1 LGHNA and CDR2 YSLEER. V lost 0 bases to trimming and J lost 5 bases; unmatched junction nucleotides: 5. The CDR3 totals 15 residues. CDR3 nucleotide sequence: TGCGCCAGCAGCCAAGATGGGCTAGCGGGCGAGACCCAGTACTTC. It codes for CASSQDGLAGETQYF.

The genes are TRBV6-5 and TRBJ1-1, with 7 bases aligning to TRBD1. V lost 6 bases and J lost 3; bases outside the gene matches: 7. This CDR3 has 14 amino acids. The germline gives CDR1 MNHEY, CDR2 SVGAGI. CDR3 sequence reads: CASRTDRSDTEAFF. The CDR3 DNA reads TGTGCCAGCAGAACGGACAGGAGTGACACTGAAGCTTTCTTT.

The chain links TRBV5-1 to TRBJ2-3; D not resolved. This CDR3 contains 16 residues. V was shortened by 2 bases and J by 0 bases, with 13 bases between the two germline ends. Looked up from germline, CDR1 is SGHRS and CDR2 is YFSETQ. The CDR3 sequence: CASSFRFHTSTDTQYF. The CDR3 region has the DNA TGCGCCAGCAGCTTCCGTTTTCATACTAGCACAGATACGCAGTATTTT. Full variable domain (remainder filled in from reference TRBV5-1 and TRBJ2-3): KAGVTQTPRYLIKTRGQQVTLSCSPISGHRSVSWYQQTPGQGLQFLFEYFSETQRNKGNFPGRFSGRQFSNSRSEMNVSTLELGDSALYLCASSFRFHTSTDTQYFGPGTRLTVL.

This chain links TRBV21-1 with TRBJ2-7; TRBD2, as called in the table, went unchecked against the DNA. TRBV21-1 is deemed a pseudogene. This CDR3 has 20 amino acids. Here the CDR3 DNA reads TGTGCCAGCAGCACACAACCCCGGACTAGCGGTTATCTTCTCTCCTACGAGCAGTACTTC. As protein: CASSTQPRTSGYLLSYEQYF.

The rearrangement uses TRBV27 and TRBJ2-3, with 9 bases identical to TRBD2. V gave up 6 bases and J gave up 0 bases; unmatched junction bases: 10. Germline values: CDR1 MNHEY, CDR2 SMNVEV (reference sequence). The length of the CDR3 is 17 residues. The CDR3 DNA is TGTGCCAGCAGCCACACCAGCGGGAGGCCAAGCACAGATACGCAGTATTTT. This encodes CASSHTSGRPSTDTQYF.

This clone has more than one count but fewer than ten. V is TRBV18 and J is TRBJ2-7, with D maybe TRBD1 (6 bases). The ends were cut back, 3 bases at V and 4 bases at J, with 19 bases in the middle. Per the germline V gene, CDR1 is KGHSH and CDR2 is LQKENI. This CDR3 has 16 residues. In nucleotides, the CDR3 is TGTGCCAGCTCACCCCCTTCCGGGACACCACCGTACGAGCAGTACTTC. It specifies CASSPPSGTPPYEQYF.

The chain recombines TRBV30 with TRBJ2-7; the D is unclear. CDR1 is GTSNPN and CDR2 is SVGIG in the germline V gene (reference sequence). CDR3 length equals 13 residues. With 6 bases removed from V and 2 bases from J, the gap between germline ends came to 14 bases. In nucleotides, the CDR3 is TGTGCCTGTAACCCCGGGTCAGCCTACGAGCAGTACTTC. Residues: CACNPGSAYEQYF.

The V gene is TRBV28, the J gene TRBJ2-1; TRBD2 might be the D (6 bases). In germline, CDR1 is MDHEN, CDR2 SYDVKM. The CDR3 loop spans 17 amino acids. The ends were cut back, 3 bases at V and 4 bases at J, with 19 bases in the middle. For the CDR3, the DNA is TGTGCCAGCAGTTTCCTCATTAGCGGCCCACCATACAATGAGCAGTTCTTC. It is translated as CASSFLISGPPYNEQFF.

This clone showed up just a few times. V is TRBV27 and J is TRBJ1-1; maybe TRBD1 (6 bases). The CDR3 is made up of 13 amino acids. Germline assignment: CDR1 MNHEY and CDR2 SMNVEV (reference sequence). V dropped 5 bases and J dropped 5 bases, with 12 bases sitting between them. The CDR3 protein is CASSEQGRTEAFF. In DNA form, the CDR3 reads TGTGCCAGCAGTGAACAGGGCAGGACTGAAGCTTTCTTT.

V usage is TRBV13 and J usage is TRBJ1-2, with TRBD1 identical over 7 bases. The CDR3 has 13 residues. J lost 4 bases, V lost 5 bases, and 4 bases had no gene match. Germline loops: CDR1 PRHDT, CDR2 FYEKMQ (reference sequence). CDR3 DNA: TGTGCCAGCAGCCTCGGACAGGCCTATGGCTACACCTTC. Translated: CASSLGQAYGYTF.

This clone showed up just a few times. In DNA form, the CDR3 reads TGTGCCAGCAGCTACCAGGGGAATTCACCCCTCCACTTT. Translated, it gives CASSYQGNSPLHF. The V gene is TRBV11-2, the J gene TRBJ1-6; TRBD1 might be the D (6 bases). V lost 4 bases and J 7 bases, leaving 8 bases between the germline ends. CDR3 length: 13 amino acids. Germline V CDR1 and CDR2: SGHAT, FQNNGV.

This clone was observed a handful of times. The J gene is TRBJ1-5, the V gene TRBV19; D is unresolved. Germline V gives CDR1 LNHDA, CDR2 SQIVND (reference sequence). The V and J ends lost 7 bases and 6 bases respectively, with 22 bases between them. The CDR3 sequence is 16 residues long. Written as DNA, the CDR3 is TGTGCCAGTAAAGAGGACCTTACATACGGGAGTCAGCCCCAGCATTTT. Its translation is CASKEDLTYGSQPQHF.

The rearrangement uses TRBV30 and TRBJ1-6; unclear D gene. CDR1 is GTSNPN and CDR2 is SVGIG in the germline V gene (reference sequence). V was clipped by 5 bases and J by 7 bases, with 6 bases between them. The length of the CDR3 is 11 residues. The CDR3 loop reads CAWGQNSPLHF. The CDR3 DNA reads TGTGCCTGGGGCCAAAATTCACCCCTCCACTTT. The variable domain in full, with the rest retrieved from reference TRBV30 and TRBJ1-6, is SQTIHQWPATLVQPVGSPLSLECTVEGTSNPNLYWYRQAAGRGLQLLFYSVGIGQISSEVPQNLSASRPQDRQFILSSKKLLLSDSGFYLCAWGQNSPLHFGNGTRLTVT.

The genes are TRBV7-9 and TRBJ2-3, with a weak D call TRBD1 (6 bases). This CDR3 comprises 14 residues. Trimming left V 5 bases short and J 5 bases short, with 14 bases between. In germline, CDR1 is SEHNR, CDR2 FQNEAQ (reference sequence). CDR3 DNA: TGTGCCAGCAGCCCACAGGGTATTGGAGATACGCAGTATTTT. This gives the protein CASSPQGIGDTQYF.

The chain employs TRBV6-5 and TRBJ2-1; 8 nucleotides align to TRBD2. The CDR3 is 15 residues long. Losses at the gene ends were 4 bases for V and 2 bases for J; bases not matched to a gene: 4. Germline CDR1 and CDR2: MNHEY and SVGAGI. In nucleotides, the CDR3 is TGTGCCAGCAGTTTAGTTAGCGGGGCCTACAATGAGCAGTTCTTC. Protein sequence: CASSLVSGAYNEQFF.

The CDR3 region is CASSTTTGNSYEQYF. For the CDR3, the DNA is TGTGCCAGCAGCACGACGACAGGGAACTCCTACGAGCAGTACTTC. This sequence joins TRBV9 and TRBJ2-7; 7 bases match TRBD1. The CDR3 has 15 residues. V lost 4 bases, J lost 0 bases, and 7 bases stayed unmatched. CDR1 and CDR2 (germline): SGDLS, YYNGEE.

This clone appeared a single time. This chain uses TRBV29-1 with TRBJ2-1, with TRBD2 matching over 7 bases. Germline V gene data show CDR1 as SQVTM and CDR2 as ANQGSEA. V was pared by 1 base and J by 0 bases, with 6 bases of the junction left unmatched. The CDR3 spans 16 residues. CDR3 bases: TGCAGCGTTGAAGCTATGGGGGGGTTCTCCTACAATGAGCAGTTCTTC. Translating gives CSVEAMGGFSYNEQFF.